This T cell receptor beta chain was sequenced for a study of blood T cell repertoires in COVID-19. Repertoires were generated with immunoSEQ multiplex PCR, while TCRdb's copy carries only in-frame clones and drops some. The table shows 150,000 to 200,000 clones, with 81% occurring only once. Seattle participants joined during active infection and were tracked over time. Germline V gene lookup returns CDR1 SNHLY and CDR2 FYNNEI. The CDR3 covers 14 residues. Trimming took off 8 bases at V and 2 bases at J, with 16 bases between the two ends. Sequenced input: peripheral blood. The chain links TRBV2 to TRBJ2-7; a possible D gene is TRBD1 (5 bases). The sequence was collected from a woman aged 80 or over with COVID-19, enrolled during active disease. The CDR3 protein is CASAQRVRAYEQYF. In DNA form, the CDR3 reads TGTGCCAGCGCCCAAAGGGTCAGGGCCTACGAGCAGTACTTC.